This T cell receptor beta chain appears in the sequencing data of a study of T-cell memory formation after mild COVID-19. Study background: TCR clusters showed largely donor specificity.

This clonotype appeared a few times. The V gene's germline CDR1 is SGHRS and CDR2 YFSETQ. V was clipped by 3 bases and J by 3 bases; unmatched bases: 7. The CDR3 sequence is 16 residues long. A single record per CDR3 protein comes from TCRdb applying MiXCR to the 5' RACE reads. The sample comprises more than 450,000 distinct CDR3 sequences, roughly 18% of which are singletons, and around 12% rests with the top ten. The material sequenced was PBMCs or a T cell subset sorted from them (not recorded which). The chain is built from TRBV5-1 and TRBJ1-2, with TRBD1 matching 11 bases. The TCR originated in an adult woman who had mild COVID-19 (a few samples of this study predate the infection). Cell type and time point are not known. The CDR3 sequence is CASSWDPGQGDYGYTF. The CDR3 DNA follows: TGCGCCAGCAGCTGGGACCCGGGACAGGGGGACTATGGCTACACCTTC.